In this sample, the clone carrying this TCR beta chain turned up once. These data come from a study of OX40 agonist ivuxolimab in advanced cancers. Germline V gives CDR1 MGHRA, CDR2 YSYEKL. CDR3 length equals 15 residues. With 4 bases clipped from V and 2 bases from J, the junction kept 7 bases outside the gene matches. This table comes from immunoSEQ multiplex PCR, and its TCRdb copy is limited to in-frame clones, with some not included. Among roughly 74,000 clones, roughly 84% were seen once, and the ten largest hold approximately 2%. The sample consisted of CD4+ or CD8+ T cells sorted from blood, taken in a trial of the OX40 agonist ivuxolimab. The genes are TRBV4-1 and TRBJ2-7; 8 bases match TRBD2. This TCR was sampled from an adult with an advanced solid tumor such as melanoma, head and neck, liver or kidney cancer. The CDR3: CASSPPAGGPYEQYF. As DNA, the CDR3 is TGCGCCAGCAGCCCCCCCGCGGGAGGCCCCTACGAGCAGTACTTC.